This is a list of T cell receptor beta chains from one sample in a study of cytomegalovirus exposure and HLA in healthy donors. Sequencing was performed with immunoSEQ multiplex PCR; in TCRdb, only in-frame clones are kept and a portion is missing. This sample yields some 170,000 clones, of which around 87% are seen a single time; roughly 1.4% belongs to the top ten. The specimen was PBMCs. These receptors all stem from a woman aged 25 to 39 in good health and CMV-seronegative. Both conserved end residues are part of each CDR3. The D gene is left open where the match is weak. Size values are once, few and many counts, or a class for expanded clones, and some rows have none.

V	D	J	size	CDR3	DNA
TRBV19	NA	TRBJ1-2	NA	CASGKTAPNYGYTF	TGTGCCAGCGGCAAGACAGCCCCTAACTATGGCTACACCTTC
TRBV7-7	TRBD1	TRBJ2-1	once	CASSFGTGVDNEQFF	TGTGCTAGCAGCTTCGGGACAGGGGTGGACAATGAGCAGTTCTTC
TRBV7-9	TRBD1	TRBJ2-7	NA	CASDRDRGLNEQYF	TGTGCCAGCGACCGGGACAGGGGGCTGAACGAGCAGTACTTC
TRBV6-1	TRBD2	TRBJ2-1	NA	CASSPRGKQFF	TGTGCCAGCAGTCCGCGGGGGAAGCAGTTCTTC
TRBV6-5	NA	TRBJ2-2	NA	CATVRGAANTGELFF	TGTGCCACCGTCAGGGGGGCCGCGAACACCGGGGAGCTGTTTTTT
TRBV7-9	TRBD1	TRBJ1-1	NA	CASSKRDRDTEAFF	TGTGCCAGCAGCAAAAGAGACAGGGACACTGAAGCTTTCTTT
TRBV5-4	NA	TRBJ1-2	NA	CASSSRALYYGYTF	TGTGCCAGCTCAAGCAGGGCCCTATACTATGGCTACACCTTC
TRBV5-6	NA	TRBJ2-5	NA	CASSLGVGVLETQYF	TGTGCCAGCAGCTTAGGGGTAGGAGTGCTTGAGACCCAGTACTTC
TRBV4-1	NA	TRBJ1-2	NA	CASRPIGRDTNLHNYGYTF	TGCGCCAGCCGCCCCATCGGCCGGGACACCAATCTCCATAACTATGGCTACACCTTC
TRBV5-4	TRBD1	TRBJ1-1	NA	CARGQGQNTEAFF	TGTGCCCGGGGACAGGGACAGAACACTGAAGCTTTCTTT
TRBV30	NA	TRBJ1-2	NA	CAWRKWTVDGYTF	TGTGCCTGGAGGAAGTGGACAGTAGATGGCTACACCTTC
TRBV6-1	NA	TRBJ2-5	NA	CASERGGLMTQYF	TGTGCCAGCGAGAGGGGGGGCCTGATGACCCAGTACTTC
TRBV5-1	TRBD1	TRBJ1-6	NA	CASSLDRGDSPLHF	TGCGCCAGCAGCTTGGACAGGGGTGATTCACCCCTCCACTTT
TRBV2	NA	TRBJ1-2	NA	CASSEMKGGTGYTF	TGTGCCAGCAGTGAAATGAAAGGGGGAACAGGCTACACCTTC
TRBV19	TRBD1	TRBJ2-1	NA	CASSTGQGSYNEQFF	TGTGCCAGTAGTACCGGACAGGGCTCCTACAATGAGCAGTTCTTC
TRBV2	NA	TRBJ2-3	once	CASKVDYQRIDTQYF	TGTGCCAGCAAGGTTGACTACCAAAGGATAGATACGCAGTATTTT
TRBV19	TRBD1	TRBJ1-1	NA	CASRQQGGNTEAFF	TGTGCCAGTAGACAGCAGGGGGGGAACACTGAAGCTTTCTTT
TRBV29-1	NA	TRBJ1-1	NA	CSVERGGAMNTEAFF	TGCAGCGTTGAACGGGGGGGGGCCATGAACACTGAAGCTTTCTTT
TRBV7-9	TRBD1	TRBJ2-1	NA	CASSFVSGTGQYNEQFF	TGTGCCAGCAGCTTTGTATCCGGGACAGGGCAATACAATGAGCAGTTCTTC
TRBV7-9	TRBD2	TRBJ2-2	NA	CASSASGAWSGELFF	TGTGCCAGCAGTGCTAGCGGGGCTTGGTCCGGGGAGCTGTTTTTT
TRBV4-3	NA	TRBJ1-6	NA	CASSQEGSGSSYNSPLHF	TGCGCCAGCAGCCAAGAAGGTTCCGGGAGCTCCTATAATTCACCCCTCCACTTT
TRBV5-1	TRBD2	TRBJ2-7	NA	CASSPQRGVGYEQYF	TGCGCCAGCAGTCCCCAGCGGGGGGTAGGTTACGAGCAGTACTTC
TRBV30	NA	TRBJ1-2	NA	CAWSVAAGGASGYTF	TGTGCCTGGAGTGTCGCTGCGGGGGGCGCGAGTGGCTACACCTTC
TRBV7-9	TRBD1	TRBJ1-6	NA	CASSDQGAVVNSPLHF	TGTGCCAGCAGCGACCAGGGGGCGGTAGTTAATTCACCCCTCCACTTT
TRBV6-5	NA	TRBJ1-2	NA	CASTLRGHGYTF	TGTGCCAGCACTCTACGGGGTCATGGCTACACCTTC
TRBV10-3	NA	TRBJ2-7	NA	CAISEMDTGYEQYF	TGTGCCATCAGTGAAATGGACACCGGCTACGAGCAGTACTTC
TRBV2	TRBD1	TRBJ2-4	NA	CASLLRRDRVALSKNIQYF	TGTGCCAGCCTTCTCCGCCGGGACAGGGTGGCCCTTAGCAAAAACATTCAGTACTTC
TRBV30	NA	TRBJ1-3	NA	CAWSAYGNTIYF	TGTGCCTGGAGTGCCTATGGAAACACCATATATTTT
TRBV7-2	NA	TRBJ1-2	NA	CASSEKSQGNYGYTF	TGTGCCAGCAGCGAAAAATCACAGGGTAACTATGGCTACACCTTC
TRBV18	TRBD1	TRBJ2-5	NA	CASSPGTGQETQYF	TGTGCCAGCTCACCCGGGACAGGACAAGAGACCCAGTACTTC
TRBV7-2	TRBD1	TRBJ1-2	NA	CASSQVPAQQGYTF	TGTGCCAGCAGCCAAGTCCCGGCCCAACAGGGGTACACCTTC
TRBV5-1	NA	TRBJ1-5	NA	CASSPTGPGPQHF	TGCGCCAGCAGCCCCACCGGTCCCGGGCCCCAGCATTTT
TRBV6-1	TRBD2	TRBJ2-6	once	CASSDWGGVAGANVLTF	TGTGCCAGCAGTGATTGGGGGGGGGTAGCTGGGGCCAACGTCCTGACTTTC
TRBV6-5	NA	TRBJ1-2	NA	CASSYSYRGLGYGYTF	TGTGCCAGCAGTTACTCGTATAGGGGTTTAGGCTATGGCTACACCTTC
TRBV2	NA	TRBJ1-4	NA	CASSQESGLGTSNEKLFF	TGTGCCAGCAGTCAAGAGTCGGGACTTGGAACGTCTAATGAAAAACTGTTTTTT
TRBV7-9	NA	TRBJ1-6	NA	CASSPAQVPHLHF	TGTGCCAGCAGCCCGGCCCAGGTGCCCCACCTCCACTTT
TRBV5-4	NA	TRBJ2-7	NA	CASSSLLEYEQYF	TGTGCCAGCAGCTCGTTACTCGAATACGAGCAGTACTTC
TRBV2	NA	TRBJ1-3	NA	CAIHPRLLGNTIYF	TGTGCCATACACCCCAGACTCCTTGGAAACACCATATATTTT
TRBV27	NA	TRBJ2-1	NA	CASSLWSPGTSSYNEQFF	TGTGCCAGCAGTTTATGGAGCCCCGGGACAAGCTCCTACAATGAGCAGTTCTTC
TRBV4-2	TRBD2	TRBJ2-1	once	CASSQDTGRTSLYNEQFF	TGTGCCAGCAGCCAAGATACGGGCCGGACTAGCCTTTACAATGAGCAGTTCTTC
TRBV4-2	TRBD2	TRBJ2-1	NA	CASSQERLAGGNEQFF	TGTGCCAGCAGCCAAGAAAGGCTAGCGGGGGGGAATGAGCAGTTCTTC
TRBV6-1	NA	TRBJ2-3	NA	CASSDTSTDTQYF	TGTGCCAGCAGTGACACTAGCACAGATACGCAGTATTTT
TRBV27	NA	TRBJ1-6	NA	CASRDNNSPLHF	TGTGCCAGCAGGGACAATAATTCACCCCTCCACTTT
TRBV27	TRBD2	TRBJ2-1	once	CASSLQSGGAEQFF	TGTGCCAGCAGTCTCCAAAGCGGGGGGGCTGAGCAGTTCTTC
TRBV27	NA	TRBJ2-3	NA	CASREGGDTQYF	TGTGCCAGCAGGGAAGGGGGAGATACGCAGTATTTT